Each of the 32 T cell receptor beta chains below was sequenced from the same sample in a study of cytomegalovirus exposure and HLA in healthy donors. Clones were sequenced by immunoSEQ multiplex PCR, and TCRdb holds only the in-frame ones, with some missing. This table holds 120,000 or so clones, 90% to 96% found once. Input material: PBMCs. All receptors come from a man aged 18 to 29 in good health and CMV-seronegative.

The J gene is TRBJ2-7, the V gene TRBV19, with 9 nucleotides matching TRBD1. Germline trimming cut 5 bases from V and 4 bases from J; bases unmatched to any gene: 9. CDR1 and CDR2 from the germline V gene are LNHDA and SQIVND (reference sequence). The CDR3 has 15 amino acids. The CDR3 here is CASSYGEGQGYEQYF. The CDR3 region has the DNA TGTGCCAGTAGTTACGGCGAGGGACAGGGTTACGAGCAGTACTTC. Complete variable domain (other parts from reference TRBV19 and TRBJ2-7): DGGITQSPKYLFRKEGQNVTLSCEQNLNHDAMYWYRQDPGQGLRLIYYSQIVNDFQKGDIAEGYSVSREKKESFPLTVTSAQKNPTAFYLCASSYGEGQGYEQYFGPGTRLTVT.

The chain couples TRBV9 to TRBJ2-5, with 11 bases aligning to TRBD2. The CDR3 loop spans 15 amino acids. The V and J ends lost 4 bases and 6 bases, in that order; junction bases with no gene match: 8. Germline lookup yields CDR1 SGDLS and CDR2 YYNGEE. The CDR3 nucleotides read TGTGCCAGCAGCTTTGGGACTAGCGGAGAACAGACCCAGTACTTC. It yields the protein CASSFGTSGEQTQYF. Full variable domain (missing parts from reference TRBV9 and TRBJ2-5): DSGVTQTPKHLITATGQRVTLRCSPRSGDLSVYWYQQSLDQGLQFLIQYYNGEERAKGNILERFSAQQFPDLHSELNLSSLELGDSALYFCASSFGTSGEQTQYFGPGTRLLVL.

The CDR3 DNA is TGTGCCACCAGCAGAGATGGGGCTAGCGGGAAATACGAGCAGTACTTC. Translated, it gives CATSRDGASGKYEQYF. The chain employs TRBV15 and TRBJ2-7; TRBD2 agrees at 9 bases. This CDR3 is 16 amino acids long. V lost 0 bases and J lost 4; bases outside the gene matches: 7. The germline gives CDR1 LNHNV, CDR2 YYDKDF (reference sequence).

The rearrangement uses TRBV4-3 and TRBJ1-4; D uncertain. Trimming cost V 0 bases and J 0 bases, with 14 bases left between them. CDR1 is LGHNA and CDR2 is YSLEER in the germline V gene. The CDR3 is 18 amino acids. For the CDR3, the DNA is TGCGCCAGCAGCCAAGACCCCAACGGAGCCGCAACTAATGAAAAACTGTTTTTT. Translation: CASSQDPNGAATNEKLFF.

The CDR3: CASRGTGVYEQYF. In DNA form, the CDR3 reads TGTGCCAGCCGCGGGACAGGGGTCTACGAGCAGTACTTC. This chain uses TRBV28 with TRBJ2-7; 10 bases are shared with TRBD1. From germline, CDR1 is MDHEN and CDR2 SYDVKM. This CDR3 is built from 13 residues. The V and J ends lost 8 bases and 3 bases, in that order; junction bases with no gene match: 4.

The gene calls are TRBV19 and TRBJ2-5; 12 positions match TRBD2. The J segment lost 5 bases and the V segment lost 5 bases, leaving 9 bases of the junction unmatched. This CDR3 has 16 amino acids. Germline CDR1 reads LNHDA; CDR2 reads SQIVND (reference sequence). The chain's CDR3 is CASSPLTSGSWETQYF. The CDR3 nucleotides read TGTGCCAGTAGTCCGTTGACTAGCGGGAGCTGGGAGACCCAGTACTTC.

The chain couples TRBV7-8 to TRBJ2-5, with D possibly TRBD1 on 7 matching bases. Trimming took off 5 bases at V and 3 bases at J, with 16 bases between the two ends. The CDR3 runs 15 residues. The germline gives CDR1 SGHVS, CDR2 FQNEAQ. CDR3 amino acids: CASSPIDREEETQYF. The CDR3 DNA reads as TGTGCCAGCAGCCCGATTGACAGGGAGGAAGAGACCCAGTACTTC.

The chain recombines TRBV7-2 with TRBJ1-3, with TRBD1 matching over 10 bases. The germline gives CDR1 SGHTA, CDR2 FQGNSA. This CDR3 region has 16 residues. V trimming: 5 bases; J trimming: 2 bases; junction bases outside the gene matches: 6. This chain's CDR3 is CASSTRQGAAGNTIYF. CDR3 bases: TGTGCCAGCAGCACGCGACAGGGGGCAGCTGGAAACACCATATATTTT.

In this sample, this clone turned up once. The chain employs TRBV28 and TRBJ2-7; possible D gene TRBD2, 6 bases. Per germline, CDR1 MDHEN and CDR2 SYDVKM. V was clipped by 3 bases and J by 5 bases, with 20 bases between them. The CDR3 sequence is 16 residues long. CDR3 DNA sequence: TGTGCCAGCAGTTTGATTCTCGGGGGAGGAGCAAACGAGCAGTACTTC. Protein: CASSLILGGGANEQYF.

V usage is TRBV28 and J usage is TRBJ2-3, with 7 positions matching TRBD2. The CDR3 length is 15 residues. The V gene's germline CDR1 is MDHEN and CDR2 SYDVKM. Trimming at V came to 5 bases and at J to 6 bases, leaving 11 bases not matched to a gene. Here the CDR3 reads CASSPQRDAMDTQYF. The CDR3 bases are TGTGCCAGCAGTCCTCAGCGGGACGCCATGGATACGCAGTATTTT.

V and J are TRBV5-1 and TRBJ1-1; the D is unclear. The V gene's germline CDR1 is SGHRS and CDR2 YFSETQ. With 3 bases removed from V and 7 bases from J, the gap between germline ends came to 10 bases. This CDR3 comprises 12 residues. CDR3 bases: TGCGCCAGCAGCTCCAACTCTATTGAAGCTTTCTTT. It codes for CASSSNSIEAFF. Looking up the rest from reference TRBV5-1 and TRBJ1-1 gives the full variable domain: KAGVTQTPRYLIKTRGQQVTLSCSPISGHRSVSWYQQTPGQGLQFLFEYFSETQRNKGNFPGRFSGRQFSNSRSEMNVSTLELGDSALYLCASSSNSIEAFFGQGTRLTVV.

The chain has TRBV27 and TRBJ2-7; 8 positions match TRBD1. After removal of 2 bases from V and 3 bases from J, the junction contained 6 bases not matched to a gene. Looked up from germline, CDR1 is MNHEY and CDR2 is SMNVEV (reference sequence). This CDR3 is 15 amino acids long. The CDR3 DNA sequence: TGTGCCAGCAGTTTAGTGGGCAGGGGGCGCTACGAGCAGTACTTC. Residues: CASSLVGRGRYEQYF.

The chain is built from TRBV28 and TRBJ1-3; TRBD1 might be the D (5 bases). Trimming took off 6 bases at V and 0 bases at J, with 12 bases between the two ends. In germline, CDR1 is MDHEN, CDR2 SYDVKM. The CDR3 extends over 15 amino acids. DNA of the CDR3: TGTGCCAGCAGCCTGGGGGGGAGCTCTGGAAACACCATATATTTT. Translation gives CASSLGGSSGNTIYF.

V usage is TRBV2 and J usage is TRBJ1-2; TRBD1 might be the D (6 bases). Germline V gene data show CDR1 as SNHLY and CDR2 as FYNNEI. The CDR3 contains 13 residues. V was shortened by 6 bases and J by 7 bases, with 15 bases between the two germline ends. The CDR3, as DNA: TGTGCCAGCAGAGCCAACAGGGAAGCTGGCTACACCTTC. Its translation: CASRANREAGYTF. The variable domain in full, with the rest retrieved from reference TRBV2 and TRBJ1-2, is EPEVTQTPSHQVTQMGQEVILRCVPISNHLYFYWYRQILGQKVEFLVSFYNNEISEKSEIFDDQFSVERPDGSNFTLKIRSTKLEDSAMYFCASRANREAGYTFGSGTRLTVV.

This rearrangement joins TRBV14 to TRBJ2-3; 8 bases align to TRBD2. The ends lost 3 bases at V and 2 bases at J; junction bases unmatched: 10. Germline CDR1 reads SGHDN; CDR2 reads FVKESK. CDR3 length equals 17 residues. The CDR3, as DNA: TGTGCCAGCAGCCACCAGAGGACTAGCTCTTACACAGATACGCAGTATTTT. It encodes CASSHQRTSSYTDTQYF.

The chain joins TRBV30 to TRBJ2-7; 7 bases line up with TRBD1. Germline V CDR1 and CDR2: GTSNPN, SVGIG (reference sequence). The CDR3 sequence is 16 residues long. Unmatched junction bases numbered 12, after V lost 0 bases and J lost 4 bases. CDR3 residues: CAWSVVGGRGFYEQYF. The CDR3 DNA sequence: TGTGCCTGGAGTGTAGTTGGTGGCAGGGGGTTTTACGAGCAGTACTTC.

The V call is TRBV4-3, the J call TRBJ2-7; a possible D gene is TRBD2 (5 bases). Germline V gene sequence: CDR1 LGHNA, CDR2 YSLEER. The CDR3 spans 15 residues. V was trimmed by 0 bases and J by 2 bases, leaving 11 bases between them. The CDR3 here is CASSQDATIAYEQYF. The CDR3, as DNA: TGCGCCAGCAGCCAAGATGCGACTATTGCCTACGAGCAGTACTTC.

V and J are TRBV5-4 and TRBJ2-4; maybe TRBD2 (8 bases). V lost 4 bases, J lost 4 bases, and 21 bases lay in between. Germline assignment: CDR1 SGHNT and CDR2 YYREEE (reference sequence). This CDR3 is 17 amino acids long. The CDR3 here is CASSPGGLAGQKNIQYF. CDR3 coding DNA: TGTGCCAGCAGCCCAGGGGGATTAGCGGGGCAAAAAAACATTCAGTACTTC.

The chain couples TRBV2 to TRBJ1-2, with a possible D match to TRBD1 (5 bases). This CDR3 is built from 13 residues. Between the trimmed V and J ends, which lost 8 bases and 2 bases, there was a span of 12 bases. In germline, CDR1 is SNHLY, CDR2 FYNNEI. CDR3 residues: CASSDMWNYGYTF. The CDR3 DNA reads as TGTGCCAGCTCGGACATGTGGAACTATGGCTACACCTTC.

The chain carries TRBV29-1 and TRBJ2-7, with 8 positions matching TRBD1. Unmatched junction bases numbered 13, after V lost 6 bases and J lost 3 bases. There are 15 residues in the CDR3. CDR1 is SQVTM, CDR2 ANQGSEA, per germline. CDR3 sequence reads: CSVASSGTGYYEQYF. For the CDR3, the DNA is TGCAGCGTCGCAAGCTCCGGGACAGGCTACTACGAGCAGTACTTC.

This clone appeared a single time. V and J are TRBV6-5 and TRBJ1-2, with 8 bases lining up with TRBD1. In germline, CDR1 is MNHEY, CDR2 SVGAGI. The CDR3 sequence is 15 residues long. V gave up 0 bases and J gave up 5 bases; unmatched junction bases: 5. This chain's CDR3 is CASSYSSGTGYGYTF. CDR3 DNA sequence: TGTGCCAGCAGTTACTCGAGTGGGACAGGATATGGCTACACCTTC.

V usage is TRBV7-8 and J usage is TRBJ1-3, with 8 bases that match TRBD1. The V and J ends lost 7 bases and 4 bases, in that order; junction bases with no gene match: 6. CDR1 and CDR2 (germline): SGHVS, FQNEAQ. CDR3 length: 14 amino acids. CDR3 region: CASTTRGLGNTIYF. CDR3 DNA sequence: TGTGCCAGCACCACCAGGGGGCTAGGAAACACCATATATTTT.

This chain connects TRBV12-5 to TRBJ2-7, with unresolved D. The V and J ends lost 1 base and 3 bases respectively, with 10 bases between them. CDR1 LGHNT and CDR2 FRNRAP come from the germline V gene. The CDR3 sequence is 14 residues long. The CDR3: CASGLGAEFYEQYF. CDR3 nucleotides: TGTGCTAGTGGTTTGGGGGCCGAGTTCTACGAGCAGTACTTC.

The chain employs TRBV27 and TRBJ1-2; 12 bases line up with TRBD1. The CDR3 has 15 residues. The germline V gene has CDR1 MNHEY and CDR2 SMNVEV (reference sequence). The V gene end was trimmed by 4 bases and the J gene end by 4 bases; junction bases not matched to a gene: 4. CDR3 coding DNA: TGTGCCAGCAGTTCCGGGACAGGGGGCGGCTATGGCTACACCTTC. Translating gives CASSSGTGGGYGYTF.

The V gene is TRBV28, the J gene TRBJ2-1, with 11 bases aligning to TRBD2. The CDR3 spans 18 residues. Germline CDR1 and CDR2: MDHEN and SYDVKM. The trim removed 6 bases at V and 3 bases at J, leaving 13 bases unmatched. The DNA for the CDR3 is TGTGCCAGCAGCCCCCCCGTCACTAGCGGGAGTTTCTACAATGAGCAGTTCTTC. Its translation is CASSPPVTSGSFYNEQFF.

The chain couples TRBV11-2 to TRBJ2-1; D remains unclear. The germline V gene encodes CDR1 SGHAT and CDR2 FQNNGV. The ends were cut back, 5 bases at V and 5 bases at J, with 7 bases in the middle. This CDR3 has 12 residues. The CDR3 region is CASSLPNNEQFF. Here the CDR3 DNA reads TGTGCCAGCAGCCTACCTAACAATGAGCAGTTCTTC.

The CDR3 sequence: CASHQRGNYGYTF. Here the CDR3 DNA reads TGTGCCTCACATCAAAGGGGGAACTATGGCTACACCTTC. The genes are TRBV30 and TRBJ1-2; the D gene is possibly TRBD1 (6 bases). The germline V gene encodes CDR1 GTSNPN and CDR2 SVGIG (reference sequence). Trimming took off 7 bases at V and 2 bases at J, with 14 bases between the two ends. The CDR3 is 13 residues long.

This rearrangement joins TRBV7-2 to TRBJ2-7; TRBD2 matches 8 bases. V gave up 4 bases and J gave up 6 bases; unmatched junction bases: 11. The CDR3 has 15 amino acids. In germline, CDR1 is SGHTA, CDR2 FQGNSA. The CDR3: CASSYTSGGPLEQYF. In DNA, the CDR3 is TGTGCCAGCAGCTACACTAGCGGAGGCCCCCTCGAGCAGTACTTC.

This chain uses TRBV13 with TRBJ1-2; D is possibly TRBD1 (6 bases). CDR1 and CDR2 (germline): PRHDT, FYEKMQ (reference sequence). V was shortened by 4 bases and J by 3 bases, with 9 bases between the two germline ends. The CDR3 extends over 13 amino acids. As DNA, the CDR3 is TGTGCCAGCAGCTACAGGGCTCACTATGGCTACACCTTC. Translated, it gives CASSYRAHYGYTF. The full variable domain, rest sourced from reference TRBV13 and TRBJ1-2, is AAGVIQSPRHLIKEKRETATLKCYPIPRHDTVYWYQQGPGQDPQFLISFYEKMQSDKGSIPDRFSAQQFSDYHSELNMSSLELGDSALYFCASSYRAHYGYTFGSGTRLTVV.

This chain uses TRBV7-3 with TRBJ2-7; D uncertain. Germline CDR1 is SGHTA and CDR2 is FQGTGA. Trimming removed 0 bases from V and 2 bases from J, with 11 bases in between. The CDR3 totals 15 residues. The CDR3 DNA follows: TGTGCCAGCAGCTTAACTAGCCACGGCGCCTACGAGCAGTACTTC. It codes for CASSLTSHGAYEQYF.

V usage is TRBV29-1 and J usage is TRBJ1-1, with 8 bases aligning to TRBD1. The germline V gene encodes CDR1 SQVTM and CDR2 ANQGSEA. J was trimmed by 4 bases and V by 6 bases; bases with no gene match: 1. CDR3 length: 11 amino acids. The DNA of the CDR3 is TGCAGCGTAGGACAGGGCACTGAAGCTTTCTTT. Protein sequence: CSVGQGTEAFF.

This chain uses TRBV6-5 with TRBJ1-2; 8 bases line up with TRBD1. Trimming at V came to 7 bases and at J to 5 bases, leaving 9 bases not matched to a gene. Germline V gives CDR1 MNHEY, CDR2 SVGAGI. This CDR3 is 14 amino acids long. CDR3: CASKPQGAFYGYTF. CDR3 sequence (DNA): TGTGCCAGCAAACCCCAGGGGGCGTTTTATGGCTACACCTTC.